This TCR beta chain was sequenced during a study of early T cells in non-severe SARS-CoV-2 infection. Germline CDR1 and CDR2: LGHNA and YNFKEQ. Germline trimming cut 4 bases from V and 7 bases from J; bases unmatched to any gene: 2. The CDR3 has 14 residues. TCRdb re-analysed the 5' RACE reads in MiXCR, keeping a single row per CDR3 protein. The sample consists of 95,000 to 100,000 distinct CDR3 sequences, roughly an eighth of them appearing once. Many counts were recorded for this clonotype. What was sequenced was whole blood. The chain uses TRBV4-2 and TRBJ1-6; 9 nucleotides match TRBD1. The sequence was obtained from an adult who was a healthcare worker with PCR-confirmed SARS-CoV-2 infection or an uninfected control (not recorded which). CDR3 in amino acids: CASSLGTGNSPLHF. CDR3 coding DNA: TGTGCCAGCAGCCTAGGGACAGGGAATTCACCCCTCCACTTT.